These 8 T cell receptor beta chains were all obtained from the same sample, sequenced in a study of blood T cell repertoires in COVID-19. Generated by immunoSEQ multiplex PCR, the TCRdb table keeps only in-frame clones and is missing some. This sample carries roughly 250,000 clones, approximately 91% of them seen once, and the ten largest clones take about 2.5%. Sequencing was done on a sample of PBMCs or T cells enriched from blood (not recorded which). The receptors originated from a woman aged 40 to 50 with acute COVID-19.

V gene TRBV28 combines with J gene TRBJ2-2, with 10 bases identical to TRBD2. The CDR3 is 15 amino acids. Germline lookup yields CDR1 MDHEN and CDR2 SYDVKM. V dropped 5 bases and J dropped 1; count of bases not matched to a gene: 1. The CDR3 is CASSIAGGNTGELFF. CDR3 DNA sequence: TGTGCCAGCAGTATAGCGGGGGGGAACACCGGGGAGCTGTTTTTT.

This clone was counted between two and nine times. The chain recombines TRBV2 with TRBJ1-6, with D unresolved. V shed 6 bases and J shed 5 bases, with 5 bases lying between them. CDR1 and CDR2 (germline): SNHLY, FYNNEI. The CDR3 sequence is 12 residues long. The CDR3 here is CASRQNNSPLHF. The CDR3 DNA reads TGTGCCAGCAGACAGAATAATTCACCCCTCCACTTT.

V is TRBV7-3 and J is TRBJ2-1; 8 positions match TRBD2. V was pared by 5 bases and J by 2 bases, with 5 bases of the junction left unmatched. Germline values: CDR1 SGHTA, CDR2 FQGTGA. The CDR3 has 15 amino acids. The DNA of the CDR3 is TGTGCCAGCAGCAAGAGCGGGAGTACCTACAATGAGCAGTTCTTC. Residues: CASSKSGSTYNEQFF. Full variable domain (remainder filled in from reference TRBV7-3 and TRBJ2-1): GAGVSQTPSNKVTEKGKYVELRCDPISGHTALYWYRQSLGQGPEFLIYFQGTGAADDSGLPNDRFFAVRPEGSVSTLKIQRTERGDSAVYLCASSKSGSTYNEQFFGPGTRLTVL.

V usage is TRBV5-1 and J usage is TRBJ1-4, with 10 nucleotides matching TRBD1. J was trimmed by 7 bases and V by 2 bases; bases with no gene match: 5. Germline CDR1 is SGHRS and CDR2 is YFSETQ. This CDR3 is 15 amino acids long. CDR3 in amino acids: CASSLRDRGTEKLFF. CDR3 nucleotide sequence: TGCGCCAGCAGCTTAAGGGACAGGGGTACTGAAAAACTGTTTTTT.

This clone appeared once. This chain uses TRBV29-1 with TRBJ2-7; 14 nucleotides agree with TRBD2. V lost 6 bases to trimming and J lost 4 bases; unmatched junction nucleotides: 8. CDR1 SQVTM and CDR2 ANQGSEA come from the germline V gene. This CDR3 region has 15 residues. CDR3 amino acids: CSVRTGTSGRYEQYF. The CDR3 DNA reads TGCAGCGTGAGAACTGGGACTAGCGGGAGATACGAGCAGTACTTC.

This chain links TRBV7-2 with TRBJ2-1, with 9 bases lining up with TRBD2. Germline loops: CDR1 SGHTA, CDR2 FQGNSA. With 3 bases clipped from V and 4 bases from J, the junction kept 7 bases outside the gene matches. The CDR3 contains 16 residues. The CDR3 is CASSFRLAGIYNEQFF. CDR3 sequence (DNA): TGTGCCAGCAGCTTCCGGCTAGCGGGGATATACAATGAGCAGTTCTTC.

This clone was observed a single time. This sequence joins TRBV19 and TRBJ1-1; no clear D. The CDR3 is made up of 14 amino acids. From germline, CDR1 is LNHDA and CDR2 SQIVND (reference sequence). The ends were cut back, 4 bases at V and 7 bases at J, with 16 bases in the middle. This CDR3 is CASSTPHTAGEAFF. CDR3 bases: TGTGCCAGTAGTACGCCACATACGGCGGGTGAAGCTTTCTTT.

The V call is TRBV4-1, the J call TRBJ1-4; weak D call: TRBD1 (6 bases). The CDR3 contains 15 residues. V gave up 0 bases and J gave up 6 bases, with 11 bases separating them. CDR1 is MGHRA and CDR2 is YSYEKL in the germline V gene. DNA of the CDR3: TGCGCCAGCAGCCAAGAGAGGGGGTACGATGAAAAACTGTTTTTT. Protein product: CASSQERGYDEKLFF.